Listed below are T cell receptor beta chains from one sample, sequenced in a study of blood T cell repertoires in COVID-19. Sequencing was performed with immunoSEQ multiplex PCR; in TCRdb, only in-frame clones are kept and a portion is missing. Counted here are about 120,000 clones, about 90% occurring once; the ten biggest clones make up roughly 4%. Sequenced input: peripheral blood. The receptors were gathered from an older woman with COVID-19, enrolled during active disease. CDR3s include the opening cysteine and the closing phenylalanine or tryptophan. The order of the fields is clone size, J gene, V gene, D gene, CDR3 length, CDR3 protein, CDR3 DNA. The D gene is left open where the match is weak. Part of the rows lack a size; the others show once, few, many or a class for expanded clones.

clone_size: .
j_call: TRBJ1-1
v_call: TRBV19
d_call: TRBD1
cdr3_length: 14
cdr3_aa: CASSIWTGRTEAFF
cdr3_nt: TGTGCCAGTAGTATTTGGACAGGGAGGACTGAAGCTTTCTTT

clone_size: .
j_call: TRBJ1-4
v_call: TRBV5-5
d_call: TRBD1
cdr3_length: 16
cdr3_aa: CASSSLGQGLKEKLFF
cdr3_nt: TGTGCCAGCAGCTCGCTGGGACAGGGGCTAAAAGAAAAACTGTTTTTT

clone_size: .
j_call: TRBJ1-2
v_call: TRBV7-8
d_call: TRBD1
cdr3_length: 16
cdr3_aa: CASSPRPGQGFLGYTF
cdr3_nt: TGTGCCAGCAGCCCACGCCCGGGACAGGGATTCTTAGGCTACACCTTC

clone_size: .
j_call: TRBJ2-7
v_call: TRBV6-5
d_call: TRBD2
cdr3_length: 15
cdr3_aa: CASSRPAGGPYEQYF
cdr3_nt: TGTGCCAGCTCTCGTCCTGCGGGGGGTCCCTACGAGCAGTACTTC

clone_size: .
j_call: TRBJ1-2
v_call: TRBV5-1
d_call: .
cdr3_length: 14
cdr3_aa: CASSLETAFYGYTF
cdr3_nt: TGCGCCAGCAGCTTGGAGACAGCTTTCTATGGCTACACCTTC

clone_size: .
j_call: TRBJ1-6
v_call: TRBV6-2/TRBV6-3
d_call: TRBD1
cdr3_length: 17
cdr3_aa: CASSYSTGVAGNSPLHF
cdr3_nt: TGTGCCAGCAGTTACTCGACAGGGGTTGCGGGAAATTCACCCCTCCACTTT

clone_size: .
j_call: TRBJ2-2
v_call: TRBV27
d_call: .
cdr3_length: 16
cdr3_aa: CASSFGIGANTGELFF
cdr3_nt: TGTGCCAGCAGTTTTGGGATAGGGGCGAACACCGGGGAGCTGTTTTTT

clone_size: .
j_call: TRBJ1-1
v_call: TRBV7-9
d_call: .
cdr3_length: 14
cdr3_aa: CASIQGSMNTEAFF
cdr3_nt: TGTGCCAGCATCCAGGGGAGTATGAACACTGAAGCTTTCTTT

clone_size: few
j_call: TRBJ1-1
v_call: TRBV4-1
d_call: TRBD1
cdr3_length: 14
cdr3_aa: CASSPPGQGARAFF
cdr3_nt: TGCGCCAGCAGCCCTCCGGGACAGGGGGCCCGAGCTTTCTTT

clone_size: .
j_call: TRBJ2-1
v_call: TRBV11-3
d_call: .
cdr3_length: 13
cdr3_aa: CASSSLQGGEQFF
cdr3_nt: TGTGCCAGCAGCTCGCTACAGGGAGGGGAGCAGTTCTTC

clone_size: large
j_call: TRBJ2-2
v_call: TRBV7-6
d_call: .
cdr3_length: 17
cdr3_aa: CASSLVGRGAVTGELFF
cdr3_nt: TGTGCCAGCAGCTTAGTTGGTCGGGGGGCCGTCACCGGGGAGCTGTTTTTT

clone_size: .
j_call: TRBJ1-6
v_call: TRBV19
d_call: TRBD1
cdr3_length: 14
cdr3_aa: CASSATGGNSPLHF
cdr3_nt: TGTGCCAGTAGTGCAACAGGGGGAAATTCACCCCTCCACTTT

clone_size: .
j_call: TRBJ1-1
v_call: TRBV6-1
d_call: .
cdr3_length: 14
cdr3_aa: CASSELGGSTEAFF
cdr3_nt: TGTGCCAGCAGTGAGCTTGGGGGGTCTACTGAAGCTTTCTTT

clone_size: .
j_call: TRBJ1-5
v_call: TRBV19
d_call: .
cdr3_length: 15
cdr3_aa: CASSIPSRGNQPQHF
cdr3_nt: TGTGCCAGTAGTATACCCTCACGGGGCAATCAGCCCCAGCATTTT

clone_size: .
j_call: TRBJ2-7
v_call: TRBV7-2
d_call: TRBD2
cdr3_length: 15
cdr3_aa: CASSWAAGGEYEQYF
cdr3_nt: TGTGCCAGCAGCTGGGCAGCGGGGGGGGAGTACGAGCAGTACTTC

clone_size: .
j_call: TRBJ1-1
v_call: TRBV13
d_call: .
cdr3_length: 16
cdr3_aa: CASSLGGGPVNTEAFF
cdr3_nt: TGTGCCAGCAGCTTAGGAGGGGGTCCGGTGAACACTGAAGCTTTCTTT

clone_size: .
j_call: TRBJ1-5
v_call: TRBV18
d_call: TRBD1
cdr3_length: 16
cdr3_aa: CASSGQGKASNQPQHF
cdr3_nt: TGTGCCAGCTCAGGACAGGGGAAAGCGAGCAATCAGCCCCAGCATTTT

clone_size: .
j_call: TRBJ1-1
v_call: TRBV5-1
d_call: TRBD1
cdr3_length: 17
cdr3_aa: CASSLDGQGAGGTEAFF
cdr3_nt: TGCGCCAGCAGCTTGGATGGACAGGGGGCCGGAGGCACTGAAGCTTTCTTT

clone_size: once
j_call: TRBJ2-6
v_call: TRBV18
d_call: .
cdr3_length: 18
cdr3_aa: CASSPNRHRGTGANVLTF
cdr3_nt: TGTGCCAGCTCACCGAACCGGCACCGGGGTACCGGGGCCAACGTCCTGACTTTC

clone_size: .
j_call: TRBJ2-5
v_call: TRBV7-2
d_call: TRBD2
cdr3_length: 15
cdr3_aa: CASSLLGGNQETQYF
cdr3_nt: TGTGCCAGCAGCTTATTGGGGGGGAACCAAGAGACCCAGTACTTC

clone_size: .
j_call: TRBJ2-5
v_call: TRBV6-2/TRBV6-3
d_call: TRBD2
cdr3_length: 19
cdr3_aa: CASSYDGGTSGGGQETQYF
cdr3_nt: TGTGCCAGCAGTTACGATGGAGGGACTAGCGGGGGGGGTCAAGAGACCCAGTACTTC

clone_size: .
j_call: TRBJ1-2
v_call: TRBV10-1
d_call: .
cdr3_length: 19
cdr3_aa: CASSEKHRGWGLSNYGYTF
cdr3_nt: TGCGCCAGCAGTGAGAAGCATCGGGGTTGGGGATTATCTAACTATGGCTACACCTTC

clone_size: .
j_call: TRBJ2-1
v_call: TRBV21-1
d_call: .
cdr3_length: 19
cdr3_aa: CASTPRDRDFEGSYNEQFF
cdr3_nt: TGTGCCAGCACCCCACGGGACAGGGATTTTGAGGGGTCCTACAATGAGCAGTTCTTC

clone_size: .
j_call: TRBJ2-7
v_call: TRBV9
d_call: .
cdr3_length: 15
cdr3_aa: CASSVLAGPLYEQYF
cdr3_nt: TGTGCCAGCAGCGTGTTGGCAGGCCCTCTCTACGAGCAGTACTTC

clone_size: .
j_call: TRBJ2-6
v_call: TRBV7-3
d_call: TRBD1
cdr3_length: 18
cdr3_aa: CASAPGGTGGIGANVLTF
cdr3_nt: TGTGCCAGTGCCCCCGGGGGGACAGGGGGAATAGGGGCCAACGTCCTGACTTTC

clone_size: .
j_call: TRBJ1-6
v_call: TRBV2
d_call: .
cdr3_length: 13
cdr3_aa: CASSDVAAKPLHF
cdr3_nt: TGTGCCAGCAGTGATGTAGCAGCAAAACCCCTCCACTTT

clone_size: .
j_call: TRBJ2-7
v_call: TRBV4-2
d_call: .
cdr3_length: 15
cdr3_aa: CASSQEGRGADEQYF
cdr3_nt: TGTGCCAGCAGCCAAGAGGGACGGGGGGCGGACGAGCAGTACTTC

clone_size: .
j_call: TRBJ1-4
v_call: TRBV5-1
d_call: .
cdr3_length: 14
cdr3_aa: CASSLGAARGELFF
cdr3_nt: TGCGCCAGCAGCTTGGGAGCAGCCCGGGGAGAACTGTTTTTT

clone_size: .
j_call: TRBJ2-1
v_call: TRBV2
d_call: .
cdr3_length: 13
cdr3_aa: CASKDSSYNEQFF
cdr3_nt: TGTGCCAGCAAGGACAGTTCCTACAATGAGCAGTTCTTC

clone_size: .
j_call: TRBJ2-5
v_call: TRBV4-2
d_call: TRBD2
cdr3_length: 16
cdr3_aa: CASSQERSGGFNTQYF
cdr3_nt: TGTGCCAGCAGCCAAGAGAGAAGCGGGGGGTTCAATACCCAGTACTTC

clone_size: .
j_call: TRBJ1-1
v_call: TRBV5-6
d_call: TRBD1
cdr3_length: 16
cdr3_aa: CASSSILDRVNTEAFF
cdr3_nt: TGTGCCAGCAGCTCCATACTGGACAGGGTAAACACTGAAGCTTTCTTT

clone_size: once
j_call: TRBJ2-7
v_call: TRBV19
d_call: .
cdr3_length: 15
cdr3_aa: CASPIPDRPDTEQYF
cdr3_nt: TGTGCCAGCCCTATTCCCGACAGGCCTGATACGGAGCAGTACTTC

clone_size: .
j_call: TRBJ2-5
v_call: TRBV3-1/TRBV3-2
d_call: .
cdr3_length: 14
cdr3_aa: CASSPSLTGSTQYF
cdr3_nt: TGTGCCAGCAGCCCGTCTTTAACGGGTTCGACCCAGTACTTC

clone_size: .
j_call: TRBJ2-5
v_call: TRBV19
d_call: .
cdr3_length: 15
cdr3_aa: CASSPRGLLGETQYF
cdr3_nt: TGTGCCAGTAGTCCCCGGGGACTGCTCGGTGAGACCCAGTACTTC

clone_size: .
j_call: TRBJ2-3
v_call: TRBV2
d_call: .
cdr3_length: 14
cdr3_aa: CASSAGGWSDTQYF
cdr3_nt: TGTGCCAGCAGTGCTGGGGGGTGGTCCGATACGCAGTATTTT

clone_size: .
j_call: TRBJ2-1
v_call: TRBV6-5
d_call: TRBD2
cdr3_length: 15
cdr3_aa: CASRPLAGLFNEQFF
cdr3_nt: TGTGCCAGCAGGCCTCTAGCGGGGCTCTTCAATGAGCAGTTCTTC

clone_size: .
j_call: TRBJ1-1
v_call: TRBV30
d_call: .
cdr3_length: 17
cdr3_aa: CAWSVYPLGAGDTEAFF
cdr3_nt: TGTGCCTGGAGTGTATACCCCCTGGGGGCTGGGGACACTGAAGCTTTCTTT

clone_size: .
j_call: TRBJ2-7
v_call: TRBV7-2
d_call: .
cdr3_length: 15
cdr3_aa: CASSLARSRGYEQYF
cdr3_nt: TGTGCCAGCAGCTTAGCGCGGAGTCGGGGGTACGAGCAGTACTTC

clone_size: .
j_call: TRBJ2-1
v_call: TRBV20-1
d_call: TRBD2
cdr3_length: 15
cdr3_aa: CSASLPGGSYNEQFF
cdr3_nt: TGCAGTGCTAGTCTCCCGGGGGGCTCCTACAATGAGCAGTTCTTC

clone_size: .
j_call: TRBJ2-3
v_call: TRBV24-1
d_call: TRBD1
cdr3_length: 15
cdr3_aa: CATSDGQGARDTQYF
cdr3_nt: TGTGCCACCAGTGATGGGCAGGGGGCACGGGATACGCAGTATTTT

clone_size: .
j_call: TRBJ2-7
v_call: TRBV19
d_call: TRBD1
cdr3_length: 14
cdr3_aa: CASTYRDRVGEQYF
cdr3_nt: TGTGCCAGTACCTACCGGGACAGGGTAGGCGAGCAGTACTTC

clone_size: .
j_call: TRBJ2-5
v_call: TRBV27
d_call: TRBD1
cdr3_length: 15
cdr3_aa: CASSPWTGAQETQYF
cdr3_nt: TGTGCCAGCAGTCCCTGGACAGGGGCCCAAGAGACCCAGTACTTC

clone_size: .
j_call: TRBJ2-2
v_call: TRBV19
d_call: .
cdr3_length: 15
cdr3_aa: CASSSGAVGTGELFF
cdr3_nt: TGTGCCAGTAGTTCAGGGGCTGTGGGCACCGGGGAGCTGTTTTTT

clone_size: .
j_call: TRBJ1-2
v_call: TRBV12-3/TRBV12-4
d_call: .
cdr3_length: 11
cdr3_aa: CASSTTGGYTF
cdr3_nt: TGTGCCAGCAGTACCACAGGCGGCTACACCTTC

clone_size: .
j_call: TRBJ2-7
v_call: TRBV3-1/TRBV3-2
d_call: .
cdr3_length: 15
cdr3_aa: CASSQEVQETYEQYF
cdr3_nt: TGTGCCAGCAGCCAAGAGGTACAGGAGACCTACGAGCAGTACTTC

clone_size: few
j_call: TRBJ1-1
v_call: TRBV4-3
d_call: .
cdr3_length: 16
cdr3_aa: CASSLDWGVLGTEAFF
cdr3_nt: TGCGCCAGCAGCCTCGATTGGGGGGTTCTGGGAACTGAAGCTTTCTTT

clone_size: .
j_call: TRBJ1-6
v_call: TRBV3-1/TRBV3-2
d_call: TRBD1
cdr3_length: 15
cdr3_aa: CASSPGGFKDSPLHF
cdr3_nt: TGTGCCAGCAGCCCAGGGGGGTTTAAAGATTCACCCCTCCACTTT

clone_size: .
j_call: TRBJ1-4
v_call: TRBV18
d_call: TRBD1
cdr3_length: 15
cdr3_aa: CASSPRQGTNEKLFF
cdr3_nt: TGTGCCAGCTCACCCCGACAGGGAACTAATGAAAAACTGTTTTTT

clone_size: .
j_call: TRBJ2-3
v_call: TRBV7-2
d_call: .
cdr3_length: 16
cdr3_aa: CASSLGGRGSTDTQYF
cdr3_nt: TGTGCCAGCAGCTTAGGGGGCAGGGGCAGCACAGATACGCAGTATTTT

clone_size: .
j_call: TRBJ2-7
v_call: TRBV7-9
d_call: .
cdr3_length: 12
cdr3_aa: CASSFRSYEQYF
cdr3_nt: TGTGCCAGCAGCTTCAGAAGCTACGAGCAGTACTTC

clone_size: .
j_call: TRBJ1-2
v_call: TRBV5-4
d_call: TRBD1
cdr3_length: 13
cdr3_aa: CASSWVGDRLYTF
cdr3_nt: TGTGCCAGCAGCTGGGTAGGGGACAGGCTCTACACCTTC

clone_size: .
j_call: TRBJ1-1
v_call: TRBV5-4
d_call: TRBD1
cdr3_length: 15
cdr3_aa: CASSPGQGFLGEAFF
cdr3_nt: TGTGCCAGCAGCCCGGGACAGGGGTTTCTGGGTGAAGCTTTCTTT

clone_size: .
j_call: TRBJ2-3
v_call: TRBV4-3
d_call: .
cdr3_length: 14
cdr3_aa: CASSQDRSADTQYF
cdr3_nt: TGCGCCAGCAGCCAAGATCGGAGTGCAGATACGCAGTATTTT